The sequence of this T cell receptor (beta chain) was determined in a study of Graves' ophthalmopathy and Graves' hyperthyroidism. The study, taken as a whole, reports: Ophthalmopathy cases were distinguished from stable hyperthyroidism by a 13-signature model, reaching about 90% sensitivity and roughly 81% specificity.

Researchers took RNA transcripts and amplified TCR beta CDR3 regions from them. The library came from an HTBI-primed first-round RT-PCR and a second-round multiplex PCR. TCRdb passed the multiplex PCR reads through MiXCR, listing each CDR3 protein once. This table holds about 420,000 distinct CDR3 sequences, approximately 21% found once. Exclusion covered patients with other autoimmune diseases or uncontrolled infections (as well as pregnancy or lactation). This CDR3 region has 16 residues. V trimming: 3 bases; J trimming: 6 bases; junction bases outside the gene matches: 8. Germline V gene lookup returns CDR1 KGHSH and CDR2 LQKENI. The sample holds many counts of this clonotype. The antigen remains unidentified.

Sequenced: peripheral blood. The rearrangement joins TRBV18 to TRBJ1-6; the match to TRBD1 covers 7 bases. The TCR was taken from a woman aged 18 to 35 with stable Graves' hyperthyroidism. DNA for the CDR3: TGTGCCAGCTCACCCGCGCCCAGACAGGGTAATTCACCCCTCCACTTT. This codes for CASSPAPRQGNSPLHF.